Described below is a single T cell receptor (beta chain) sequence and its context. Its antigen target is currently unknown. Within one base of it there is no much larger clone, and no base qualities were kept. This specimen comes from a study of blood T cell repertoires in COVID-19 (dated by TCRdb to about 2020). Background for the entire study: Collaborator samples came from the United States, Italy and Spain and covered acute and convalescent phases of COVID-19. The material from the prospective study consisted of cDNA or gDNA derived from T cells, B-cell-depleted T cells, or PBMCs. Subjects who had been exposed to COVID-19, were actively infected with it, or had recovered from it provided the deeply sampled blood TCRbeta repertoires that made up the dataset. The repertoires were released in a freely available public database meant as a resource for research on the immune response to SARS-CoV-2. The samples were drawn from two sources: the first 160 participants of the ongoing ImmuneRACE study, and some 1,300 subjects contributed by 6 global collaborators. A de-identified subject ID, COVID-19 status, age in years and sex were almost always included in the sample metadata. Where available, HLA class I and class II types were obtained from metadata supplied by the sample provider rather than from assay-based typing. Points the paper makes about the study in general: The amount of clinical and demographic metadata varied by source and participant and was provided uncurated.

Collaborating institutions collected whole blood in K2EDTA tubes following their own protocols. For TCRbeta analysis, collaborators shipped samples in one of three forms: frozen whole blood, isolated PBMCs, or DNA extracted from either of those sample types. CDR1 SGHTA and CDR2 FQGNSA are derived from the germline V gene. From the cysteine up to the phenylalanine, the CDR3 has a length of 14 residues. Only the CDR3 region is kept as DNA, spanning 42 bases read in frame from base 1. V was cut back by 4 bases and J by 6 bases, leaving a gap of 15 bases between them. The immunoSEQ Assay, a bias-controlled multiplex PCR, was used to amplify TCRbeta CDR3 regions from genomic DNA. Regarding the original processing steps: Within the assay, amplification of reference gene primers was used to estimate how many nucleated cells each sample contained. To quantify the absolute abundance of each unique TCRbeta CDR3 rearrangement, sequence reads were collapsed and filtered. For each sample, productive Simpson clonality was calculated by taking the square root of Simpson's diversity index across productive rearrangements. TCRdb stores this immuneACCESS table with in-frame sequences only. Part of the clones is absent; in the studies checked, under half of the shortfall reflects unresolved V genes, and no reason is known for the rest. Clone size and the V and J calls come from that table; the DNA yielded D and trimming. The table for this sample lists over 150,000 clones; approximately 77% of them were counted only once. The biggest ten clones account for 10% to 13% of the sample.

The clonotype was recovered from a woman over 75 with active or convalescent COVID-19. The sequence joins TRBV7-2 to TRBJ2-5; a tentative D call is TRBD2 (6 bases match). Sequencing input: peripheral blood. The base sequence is TGTGCCAGCAGCTATGCTAGCGCGGTACAGACCCAGTACTTC. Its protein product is CASSYASAVQTQYF.